A single sample is the source of the 31 T cell receptor beta chains below, sequenced in a study of blood T cell repertoires in COVID-19. Produced via immunoSEQ multiplex PCR; TCRdb's table is partial and in-frame only. Among roughly 64,000 clones, roughly 80% were seen once, and the ten largest hold approximately 15%. The specimen was peripheral blood. The origin of the receptors is a man in his sixties with COVID-19, enrolled during active disease.

This chain connects TRBV13 to TRBJ2-5; tentatively, D is TRBD1 (6 bases). The V end was cut by 5 bases, the J end by 4 bases, with 20 bases between. The CDR3 totals 16 residues. Germline CDR1 and CDR2: PRHDT and FYEKMQ (reference sequence). The CDR3 DNA is TGTGCCAGCAGCCAACCAACGCCGACAGGCGGAGAGACCCAGTACTTC. This encodes CASSQPTPTGGETQYF.

The V and J genes are TRBV6-2 or TRBV6-3 and TRBJ2-1; 12 nucleotides match TRBD2. V lost 6 bases to trimming and J lost 9 bases; unmatched junction nucleotides: 6. CDR3 size: 14 residues. CDR1 is MNHEY, CDR2 SVGEGT, per germline. Written as DNA, the CDR3 is TGTGCCAGCAGCCGACTAGCGGGAGAAAGTGAGCAGTTCTTC. Amino acid sequence: CASSRLAGESEQFF.

The V gene is TRBV6-4, the J gene TRBJ2-2; D might be TRBD2 (6 bases). Trimming cost V 11 bases and J 2 bases, with 15 bases left between them. CDR3 length equals 14 residues. The germline V gene has CDR1 MRHNA and CDR2 SNTAGT. Here the CDR3 DNA reads TGTGCCGGAAGAGGGACTCCTAACACCGGGGAGCTGTTTTTT. Translation gives CAGRGTPNTGELFF.

The V and J genes are TRBV6-6 and TRBJ2-7; D might be TRBD2 (6 bases). Germline CDR1 MNHNY, CDR2 SVGAGI (reference sequence). The CDR3 is 12 residues long. V was cut by 6 bases and J by 4 bases, with 10 bases left in between. The CDR3 sequence is CASSGGGYEQYF. In nucleotides, the CDR3 is TGTGCCAGCAGCGGCGGAGGGTACGAGCAGTACTTC.

This sequence joins TRBV11-3 and TRBJ1-1; weak D call: TRBD1 (5 bases). This CDR3 is built from 14 residues. Trimming shortened V by 3 bases and J by 5 bases, and 13 bases separated the two germline ends. CDR1 SGHNT and CDR2 YENEEA come from the germline V gene. CDR3 region: CASSLGGLGTEAFF. CDR3 DNA sequence: TGTGCCAGCAGCTTGGGGGGGTTGGGGACTGAAGCTTTCTTT.

The chain recombines TRBV6-1 with TRBJ1-1; D uncertain. Germline V gives CDR1 MNHNS, CDR2 SASEGT. This CDR3 has 16 residues. V shed 3 bases and J shed 1 base, with 15 bases lying between them. The CDR3 protein is CASSDRRGYWNTEAFF. CDR3 in DNA: TGTGCCAGCAGTGATCGTCGGGGTTACTGGAACACTGAAGCTTTCTTT.

The gene calls are TRBV6-6 and TRBJ2-1; 13 bases align to TRBD2. This CDR3 region has 16 residues. With 5 bases clipped from V and 6 bases from J, the junction kept 7 bases outside the gene matches. CDR1 and CDR2 (germline): MNHNY, SVGAGI (reference sequence). The CDR3 DNA is TGTGCCAGCAGTCTCCAACTAGCGGGAGGGGTCAATGAGCAGTTCTTC. This gives the protein CASSLQLAGGVNEQFF.

V is TRBV3-1 (or the pseudogene TRBV3-2) and J is TRBJ2-4, with D maybe TRBD1 (5 bases). The CDR3 loop spans 14 amino acids. CDR1 and CDR2 (germline): LGHDT, YNNKEL (reference sequence). Trimming took off 4 bases at V and 7 bases at J, with 14 bases between the two ends. This CDR3 reads CASSPRTGWNIQYF. CDR3 DNA: TGTGCCAGCAGCCCTCGAACAGGTTGGAACATTCAGTACTTC.

This clone was found a few times. The CDR3 spells CASSRVGQEQETQYF. The CDR3 DNA reads TGCGCCAGCAGCCGAGTCGGACAGGAACAAGAGACCCAGTACTTC. The V and J genes are TRBV4-1 and TRBJ2-5, with 7 bases that match TRBD1. The CDR3 contains 15 residues. Germline lookup yields CDR1 MGHRA and CDR2 YSYEKL. Trimming at V came to 4 bases and at J to 2 bases, leaving 7 bases not matched to a gene.

The chain uses TRBV12-3 or TRBV12-4 and TRBJ2-7; 10 bases fit TRBD2. The junction had 4 bases not matched to a gene; V was cut back by 4 bases and J by 7 bases. This CDR3 has 13 amino acids. The CDR3 DNA follows: TGTGCCAGCAGTTGGACTAGCGGTACGGAGCAGTACTTC. Translated: CASSWTSGTEQYF.

This sequence joins TRBV19 and TRBJ2-5; TRBD2 agrees at 12 bases. CDR3 length: 15 amino acids. The ends lost 4 bases at V and 3 bases at J; junction bases unmatched: 3. CDR1 is LNHDA and CDR2 is SQIVND in the germline V gene (reference sequence). In nucleotides, the CDR3 is TGTGCCAGTAGTAGGACTAGCGGGGACAAAGAGACCCAGTACTTC. Protein: CASSRTSGDKETQYF.

The chain combines TRBV11-2 with TRBJ2-1; D is ambiguous. V shed 5 bases and J shed 4 bases, with 12 bases lying between them. The CDR3 consists of 14 residues. Germline CDR1 is SGHAT and CDR2 is FQNNGV. The chain's CDR3 is CASSAVRRYNEQFF. For the CDR3, the DNA is TGTGCCAGCAGCGCTGTGAGGCGGTACAATGAGCAGTTCTTC.

CDR3 amino acids: CASSFKIGEVRNYGYTF. CDR3 bases: TGTGCCAGCAGCTTCAAAATAGGGGAAGTCCGTAACTATGGCTACACCTTC. V usage is TRBV7-3 and J usage is TRBJ1-2, with D perhaps TRBD1 (5 bases). Germline values: CDR1 SGHTA, CDR2 FQGTGA. Trimming removed 3 bases from V and 1 base from J, with 18 bases in between. This CDR3 has 17 amino acids.

This clone came up many times. The V gene is TRBV4-1, the J gene TRBJ2-2, with D perhaps TRBD2 (6 bases). V was shortened by 0 bases and J by 1 base, with 9 bases between the two germline ends. The CDR3 covers 16 residues. The germline CDR1 and CDR2 sequences are MGHRA and YSYEKL. Written as DNA, the CDR3 is TGCGCCAGCAGCCAAGAGGGTAGCGGGAACACCGGGGAGCTGTTTTTT. Protein sequence: CASSQEGSGNTGELFF.

V usage is TRBV28 and J usage is TRBJ1-1; 7 bases are a match to TRBD1. This CDR3 is 15 amino acids long. Germline V gene sequence: CDR1 MDHEN, CDR2 SYDVKM. V shed 6 bases and J 4 bases; nucleotides not matched to a gene: 11. CDR3 coding DNA: TGTGCCAGCAGCTCCCGTTACAGGGGAGGCACTGAAGCTTTCTTT. Translated: CASSSRYRGGTEAFF. The variable domain in full, with the rest retrieved from reference TRBV28 and TRBJ1-1, is DVKVTQSSRYLVKRTGEKVFLECVQDMDHENMFWYRQDPGLGLRLIYFSYDVKMKEKGDIPEGYSVSREKKERFSLILESASTNQTSMYLCASSSRYRGGTEAFFGQGTRLTVV.

The CDR3 reads CATRGTGAKGRETQYF. The CDR3 DNA sequence: TGTGCCACCAGAGGGACAGGGGCCAAAGGGCGGGAGACCCAGTACTTC. This rearrangement joins TRBV24-1 to TRBJ2-5, with 10 bases matching TRBD1. Germline-derived CDR1 and CDR2 are KGHDR and SFDVKD. CDR3 length equals 16 residues. Losses at the gene ends were 7 bases for V and 5 bases for J; bases not matched to a gene: 12.

The V gene is TRBV6-2 or TRBV6-3, the J gene TRBJ2-5, with 7 bases fitting TRBD1. This CDR3 contains 13 residues. In germline, CDR1 is MNHEY, CDR2 SVGEGT. With V trimmed by 6 bases and J by 5 bases, 6 bases remained unmatched. In DNA, the CDR3 is TGTGCCAGCAGCCGAACAGGGGACGAGACCCAGTACTTC. Translation: CASSRTGDETQYF.

The CDR3 DNA reads TGTGCTAGTGGACCTATAGGGGGTACTGAAGCTTTCTTT. Protein sequence: CASGPIGGTEAFF. V is TRBV12-5 and J is TRBJ1-1; a possible D gene is TRBD1 (6 bases). The CDR3 has 13 amino acids. The germline V gene encodes CDR1 LGHNT and CDR2 FRNRAP. V lost 6 bases and J lost 5, with 13 bases in between. The full variable domain, with the rest looked up from reference TRBV12-5 and TRBJ1-1, is DARVTQTPRHKVTEMGQEVTMRCQPILGHNTVFWYRQTMMQGLELLAYFRNRAPLDDSGMPKDRFSAEMPDATLATLKIQPSEPRDSAVYFCASGPIGGTEAFFGQGTRLTVV.

The chain links TRBV24-1 to TRBJ1-2; the D is unclear. Germline CDR1 and CDR2: KGHDR and SFDVKD. CDR3 size: 13 residues. V was pared by 7 bases and J by 2 bases, with 10 bases between. The CDR3 sequence is CATSTQTNYGYTF. CDR3 DNA: TGTGCCACCAGCACACAGACCAACTATGGCTACACCTTC.

This rearrangement joins TRBV29-1 to TRBJ2-1; D remains ambiguous. This CDR3 has 9 residues. CDR1 is SQVTM, CDR2 ANQGSEA, per germline. Deletions cut 5 bases from V and 9 bases from J, with 5 bases between. CDR3 residues: CSVSGEQFF. The CDR3 nucleotides are TGCAGCGTTTCGGGTGAGCAGTTCTTC.

J is TRBJ2-7 and V is TRBV5-1, with D perhaps matching TRBD1 (6 bases). The V gene's germline CDR1 is SGHRS and CDR2 YFSETQ. The CDR3 is made up of 14 amino acids. With 2 bases removed from V and 6 bases from J, the gap between germline ends came to 15 bases. CDR3 loop: CASSLGSGVGEQYF. In nucleotides, the CDR3 is TGCGCCAGCAGCTTAGGGTCAGGGGTGGGCGAGCAGTACTTC.

This clone was counted a single time. The gene calls are TRBV19 and TRBJ2-6, with D unclear. V was trimmed by 9 bases and J by 1 base, leaving 10 bases between them. From germline, CDR1 is LNHDA and CDR2 SQIVND (reference sequence). This CDR3 is built from 14 residues. The CDR3 bases are TGTGCCAGCAAAGAACAGTCTGGGGCCAACGTCCTGACTTTC. Its translation: CASKEQSGANVLTF.

The V and J genes are TRBV11-2 and TRBJ1-5; D call uncertain. Germline lookup yields CDR1 SGHAT and CDR2 FQNNGV. V dropped 4 bases and J dropped 0 bases, with 7 bases sitting between them. The CDR3 length is 14 residues. The CDR3 region is CASSSGYSNQPQHF. The CDR3 coding sequence is TGTGCCAGCAGCTCCGGGTATAGCAATCAGCCCCAGCATTTT.

About this clone itself: Germline and junction disagree at one end, which may indicate a read error. The gene calls are TRBV7-3 and TRBJ2-1; 13 bases map to TRBD2. The CDR3 runs 16 residues. CDR1 is SGHTA and CDR2 is FQGTGA in the germline V gene. The CDR3 sequence is CASSVTLAGGPREQFF. CDR3 DNA sequence: TGTGCCAGCAGCGTAACACTAGCGGGAGGGCCACGTGAGCAGTTCTTC.

The rearrangement joins TRBV6-5 to TRBJ1-3, with D perhaps matching TRBD1 (6 bases). The CDR3 loop spans 15 amino acids. Germline V CDR1 and CDR2: MNHEY, SVGAGI. V shed 6 bases and J shed 4 bases, with 16 bases lying between them. The CDR3 loop reads CASSLGGARGNTIYF. In nucleotides, the CDR3 is TGTGCCAGCAGCTTGGGGGGGGCGAGAGGAAACACCATATATTTT.

The chain employs TRBV10-3 and TRBJ1-3, with D perhaps matching TRBD1 (5 bases). Trimming took off 6 bases at V and 3 bases at J, with 12 bases between the two ends. CDR1 ENHRY and CDR2 SYGVKD come from the germline V gene. This CDR3 region has 14 residues. In DNA form, the CDR3 reads TGTGCCATCAGGGAATTACAGGTTGGAAACACCATATATTTT. Translated, it gives CAIRELQVGNTIYF.

The chain carries TRBV11-3 and TRBJ2-3, with TRBD1 as a possible D gene (6 bases). The CDR3 extends over 14 amino acids. Germline V gene lookup returns CDR1 SGHNT and CDR2 YENEEA. Trimming took off 5 bases at V and 2 bases at J, with 11 bases between the two ends. For the CDR3, the DNA is TGTGCCAGCAGCCCCGGGACAAACACAGATACGCAGTATTTT. Translation gives CASSPGTNTDTQYF.

The CDR3 loop reads CASSQGTAEDTQYF. CDR3 nucleotide sequence: TGTGCCAGCAGCCAAGGGACAGCCGAGGATACGCAGTATTTT. The chain joins TRBV28 to TRBJ2-3; 7 bases map to TRBD1. The CDR3 is 14 amino acids. Germline assignment: CDR1 MDHEN and CDR2 SYDVKM. The J segment lost 6 bases and the V segment lost 6 bases, leaving 9 bases of the junction unmatched.

The chain links TRBV11-3 to TRBJ2-7, with 8 bases identical to TRBD2. The J segment lost 0 bases and the V segment lost 3 bases, leaving 10 bases of the junction unmatched. Germline V gives CDR1 SGHNT, CDR2 YENEEA. The CDR3 length is 17 residues. The CDR3 nucleotides read TGTGCCAGCAGCTTCGGGGGACTAGGAACCCTCTCCTACGAGCAGTACTTC. Translated: CASSFGGLGTLSYEQYF.

This clone is medium-sized by share. J is TRBJ2-7 and V is TRBV29-1, with D uncertain. The CDR3 extends over 12 amino acids. Trimming left V 4 bases short and J 1 base short, with 8 bases between. Germline V lookup: CDR1 SQVTM, CDR2 ANQGSEA. The CDR3 DNA reads as TGCAGCGTTGGTAAGGAGTCCTACGAGCAGTACTTC. It yields the protein CSVGKESYEQYF.

With respect to this clone: Germline is not matched at one junction end, which may reflect a read error. The rearrangement joins TRBV6-1 to TRBJ2-7; 7 positions agree with TRBD1. This CDR3 is built from 14 residues. CDR1 and CDR2 (germline): MNHNS, SASEGT. In nucleotides, the CDR3 is TGTGCCAGCAGTCAACCGGGACAGACCTACGAGCAGCACTTC. Amino acids: CASSQPGQTYEQHF.